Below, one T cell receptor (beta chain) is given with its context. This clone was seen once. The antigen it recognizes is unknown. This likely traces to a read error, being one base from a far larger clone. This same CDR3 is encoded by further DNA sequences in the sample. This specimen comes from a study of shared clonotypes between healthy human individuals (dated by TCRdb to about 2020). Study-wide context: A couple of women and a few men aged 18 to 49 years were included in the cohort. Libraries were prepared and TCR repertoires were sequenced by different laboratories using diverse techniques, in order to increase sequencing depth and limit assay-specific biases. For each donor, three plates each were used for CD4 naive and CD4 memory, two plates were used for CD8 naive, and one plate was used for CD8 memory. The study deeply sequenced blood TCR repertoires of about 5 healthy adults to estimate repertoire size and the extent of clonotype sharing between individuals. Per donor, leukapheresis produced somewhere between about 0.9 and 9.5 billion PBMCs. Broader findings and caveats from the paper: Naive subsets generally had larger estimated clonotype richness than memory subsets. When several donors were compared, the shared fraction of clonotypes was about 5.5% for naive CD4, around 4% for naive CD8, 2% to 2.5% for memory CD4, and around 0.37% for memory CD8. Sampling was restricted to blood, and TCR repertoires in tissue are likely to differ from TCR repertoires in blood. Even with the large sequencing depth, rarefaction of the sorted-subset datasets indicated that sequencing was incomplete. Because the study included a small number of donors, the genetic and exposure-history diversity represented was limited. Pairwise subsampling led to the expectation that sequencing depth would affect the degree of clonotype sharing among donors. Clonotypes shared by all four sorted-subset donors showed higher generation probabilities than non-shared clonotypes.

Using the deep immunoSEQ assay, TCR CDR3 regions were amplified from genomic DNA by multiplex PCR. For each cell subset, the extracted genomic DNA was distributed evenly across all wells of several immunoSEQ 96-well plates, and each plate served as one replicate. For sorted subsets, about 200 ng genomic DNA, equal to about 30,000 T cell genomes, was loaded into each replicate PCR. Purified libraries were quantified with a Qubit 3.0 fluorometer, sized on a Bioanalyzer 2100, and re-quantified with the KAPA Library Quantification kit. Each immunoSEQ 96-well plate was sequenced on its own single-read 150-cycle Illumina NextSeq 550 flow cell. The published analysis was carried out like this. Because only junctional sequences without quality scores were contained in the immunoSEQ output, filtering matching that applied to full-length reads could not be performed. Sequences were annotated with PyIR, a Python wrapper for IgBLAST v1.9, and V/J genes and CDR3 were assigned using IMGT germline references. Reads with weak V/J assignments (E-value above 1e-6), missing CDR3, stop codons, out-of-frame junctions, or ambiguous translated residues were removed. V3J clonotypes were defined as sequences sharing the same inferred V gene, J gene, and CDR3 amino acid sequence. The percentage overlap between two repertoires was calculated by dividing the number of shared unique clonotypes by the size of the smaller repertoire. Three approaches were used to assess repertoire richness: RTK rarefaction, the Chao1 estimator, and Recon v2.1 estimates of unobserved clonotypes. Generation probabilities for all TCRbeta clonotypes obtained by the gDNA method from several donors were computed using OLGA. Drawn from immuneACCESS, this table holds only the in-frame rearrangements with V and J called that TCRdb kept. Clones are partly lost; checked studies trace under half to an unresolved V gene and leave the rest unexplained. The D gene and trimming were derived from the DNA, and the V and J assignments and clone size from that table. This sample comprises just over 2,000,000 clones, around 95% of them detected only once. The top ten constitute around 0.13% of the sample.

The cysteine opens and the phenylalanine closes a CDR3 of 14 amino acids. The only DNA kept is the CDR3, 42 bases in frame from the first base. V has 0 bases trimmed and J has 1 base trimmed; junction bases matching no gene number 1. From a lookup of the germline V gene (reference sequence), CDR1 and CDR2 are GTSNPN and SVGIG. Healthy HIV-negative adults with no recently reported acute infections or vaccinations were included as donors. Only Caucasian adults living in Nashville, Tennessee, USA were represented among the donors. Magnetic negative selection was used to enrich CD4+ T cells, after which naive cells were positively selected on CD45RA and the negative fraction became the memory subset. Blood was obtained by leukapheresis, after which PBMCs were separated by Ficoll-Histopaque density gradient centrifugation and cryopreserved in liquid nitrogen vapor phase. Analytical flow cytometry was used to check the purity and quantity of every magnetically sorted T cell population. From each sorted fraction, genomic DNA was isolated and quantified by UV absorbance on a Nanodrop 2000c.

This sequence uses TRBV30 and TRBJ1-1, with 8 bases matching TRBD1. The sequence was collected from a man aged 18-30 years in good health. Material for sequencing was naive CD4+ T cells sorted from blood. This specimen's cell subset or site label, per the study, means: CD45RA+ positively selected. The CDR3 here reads CAWSVTGGNTEAFF. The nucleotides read TGTGCCTGGAGTGTAACAGGGGGGAACACTGAAGCTTTCTTT.